Given below is one T cell receptor beta chain in context. The data were taken from a study of cytomegalovirus exposure and HLA in healthy donors. It was with 60 Vbeta and 13 Jbeta primers that the PCR ran. Method: immunoSEQ multiplex PCR; TCRdb's copy keeps in-frame clones and lacks some. Of fewer than 200,000 clones in the sample, approximately 82% are singletons; the top ten hold about 2.2%. Germline V gene lookup returns CDR1 LNHNV and CDR2 YYDKDF (reference sequence). V shed 0 bases, J shed 5 bases, and the junction held 6 bases outside the gene matches. The CDR3 covers 16 residues. This receptor was identified in a woman aged 25 to 39 in good health and CMV-seronegative. The rearrangement joins TRBV15 to TRBJ2-1, with 8 bases fitting TRBD1. Sample: PBMCs. CDR3 in amino acids: CATSRDLGQGHNEQFF. CDR3 in DNA: TGTGCCACCAGCAGAGATTTAGGACAGGGACACAATGAGCAGTTCTTC.